Below are 31 T cell receptor beta chains sequenced from a single sample in a study of cytomegalovirus exposure and HLA in healthy donors. The PCR employed 60 Vbeta primers together with 13 Jbeta primers. Using immunoSEQ multiplex PCR, the repertoire was profiled, and TCRdb retains in-frame clones only, with some absent. The sample carries 110,000 to 150,000 clones, nearly 85% recorded once. The material sequenced was PBMCs. The source is a male donor in good health and CMV-seronegative.

The chain joins TRBV11-2 to TRBJ2-1; TRBD2 might be the D (5 bases). The ends were cut back, 5 bases at V and 6 bases at J, with 23 bases in the middle. The germline gives CDR1 SGHAT, CDR2 FQNNGV. The CDR3 is 17 amino acids. DNA for the CDR3: TGTGCCAGCAGCCCCTATAGCGAGACTCGGATGGGCAATGAGCAGTTCTTC. It encodes CASSPYSETRMGNEQFF.

V usage is TRBV29-1 and J usage is TRBJ2-2, with 15 bases lining up with TRBD2. V lost 6 bases, J lost 5 bases, and 7 bases stayed unmatched. Germline-derived CDR1 and CDR2 are SQVTM and ANQGSEA. The CDR3 loop spans 16 amino acids. CDR3 DNA: TGCAGCGTCGCCGGGACTAGCGGGAGGTGGACCGGGGAGCTGTTTTTT. It specifies CSVAGTSGRWTGELFF.

V and J are TRBV6-6 and TRBJ2-2, with TRBD2 matching over 13 bases. In germline, CDR1 is MNHNY, CDR2 SVGAGI (reference sequence). This CDR3 is 13 amino acids long. The junction had 5 bases not matched to a gene; V was cut back by 11 bases and J by 8 bases. CDR3 sequence (DNA): TGTGCCTCAAGGACTAGCGGGAGAGGGGAGCTGTTTTTT. Translating gives CASRTSGRGELFF.

This clone was counted a single time. V is TRBV9 and J is TRBJ1-2; D remains unclear. The CDR3 contains 15 residues. CDR1 SGDLS and CDR2 YYNGEE come from the germline V gene. The V gene lost 5 bases and the J gene lost 0 bases, with 14 bases spanning the gap. The CDR3 region has the DNA TGTGCCAGCAGGCGAATGAGCAAACCTAACTATGGCTACACCTTC. This translates into CASRRMSKPNYGYTF.

The chain joins TRBV11-2 to TRBJ2-5; D might be TRBD1 (6 bases). The CDR3 has 14 residues. V gave up 1 base and J gave up 5 bases, with 11 bases separating them. Germline CDR1 and CDR2: SGHAT and FQNNGV. CDR3 nucleotides: TGTGCCAGCAGCTTAGGGCCCAGGGGCGAGACCCAGTACTTC. This gives the protein CASSLGPRGETQYF.

The chain links TRBV9 to TRBJ1-6; D not resolved. With 3 bases removed from V and 7 bases from J, the gap between germline ends came to 14 bases. The CDR3 has 15 residues. The germline V gene has CDR1 SGDLS and CDR2 YYNGEE. The CDR3 spells CASSAEPTPNSPLHF. For the CDR3, the DNA is TGTGCCAGCAGCGCGGAGCCTACGCCCAATTCACCCCTCCACTTT. Full variable domain (missing parts from reference TRBV9 and TRBJ1-6): DSGVTQTPKHLITATGQRVTLRCSPRSGDLSVYWYQQSLDQGLQFLIQYYNGEERAKGNILERFSAQQFPDLHSELNLSSLELGDSALYFCASSAEPTPNSPLHFGNGTRLTVT.

This clone came up once. This chain links TRBV19 with TRBJ1-2; TRBD1 might be the D (5 bases). Per the germline V gene, CDR1 is LNHDA and CDR2 is SQIVND (reference sequence). V lost 3 bases and J lost 4, with 12 bases in between. CDR3 length: 14 amino acids. The CDR3 sequence is CASSIPARVYGYTF. CDR3 in DNA: TGTGCCAGTAGTATCCCGGCCAGGGTCTATGGCTACACCTTC.

The rearrangement links TRBV27 to TRBJ1-5; D perhaps matches TRBD1 (6 bases). Germline assignment: CDR1 MNHEY and CDR2 SMNVEV (reference sequence). There are 16 residues in the CDR3. Trimming took off 4 bases at V and 3 bases at J, with 16 bases between the two ends. CDR3 protein: CASSYREALDNQPQHF. The DNA for the CDR3 is TGTGCCAGCAGTTACAGGGAAGCGTTGGACAATCAGCCCCAGCATTTT.

About this clone itself: Germline is not matched at one junction end, which may reflect a read error. The chain links TRBV7-9 to TRBJ1-4; D is undetermined. This CDR3 contains 12 residues. Germline V CDR1 and CDR2: SEHNR, FQNEAQ (reference sequence). The CDR3: CSSSPVSEKLFF. In DNA, the CDR3 is TGTTCCAGCAGCCCAGTCAGTGAAAAACTGTTTTTT.

The V and J genes are TRBV5-1 and TRBJ2-1; TRBD2 is a possible D gene (5 bases). The CDR3 loop spans 14 amino acids. V gave up 2 bases and J gave up 8 bases, with 14 bases separating them. Germline CDR1 is SGHRS and CDR2 is YFSETQ. CDR3 bases: TGCGCCAGCAGCTTTAGGCCGGAGGCCGATGAGCAGTTCTTC. It translates to CASSFRPEADEQFF. Looking up the rest from reference TRBV5-1 and TRBJ2-1 gives the full variable domain: KAGVTQTPRYLIKTRGQQVTLSCSPISGHRSVSWYQQTPGQGLQFLFEYFSETQRNKGNFPGRFSGRQFSNSRSEMNVSTLELGDSALYLCASSFRPEADEQFFGPGTRLTVL.

This chain uses TRBV4-1 with TRBJ1-5; D is perhaps TRBD1 (6 bases). The length of the CDR3 is 14 residues. The V and J ends lost 4 bases and 5 bases respectively, with 12 bases between them. CDR1 and CDR2 from the germline V gene are MGHRA and YSYEKL. The CDR3 DNA follows: TGCGCCAGCAGCCCCCGGGAGGGGGATCAGCCCCAGCATTTT. Translation: CASSPREGDQPQHF.

J is TRBJ2-5 and V is TRBV18; TRBD2 matches at 13 bases. The germline CDR1 and CDR2 sequences are KGHSH and LQKENI. The CDR3 covers 17 residues. V was clipped by 5 bases and J by 0 bases; unmatched bases: 6. The CDR3 region has the DNA TGTGCCAGCTCATCCGGACTAGCGGGGGCCCACCAAGAGACCCAGTACTTC. Protein product: CASSSGLAGAHQETQYF.

The gene calls are TRBV29-1 and TRBJ1-3, with TRBD1 identical over 11 bases. The J segment lost 2 bases and the V segment lost 7 bases, leaving 4 bases of the junction unmatched. Germline V gives CDR1 SQVTM, CDR2 ANQGSEA. This CDR3 contains 14 residues. The chain's CDR3 is CSARTGGTGNTIYF. As DNA, the CDR3 is TGCAGCGCACGGACAGGGGGCACTGGAAACACCATATATTTT.

This chain connects TRBV4-1 to TRBJ1-2, with TRBD1 matching over 9 bases. Germline CDR1 MGHRA, CDR2 YSYEKL. Unmatched junction bases numbered 1, after V lost 1 base and J lost 4 bases. This CDR3 has 14 amino acids. This chain's CDR3 is CASSQGTGVYGYTF. The CDR3 bases are TGCGCCAGCAGCCAAGGGACAGGGGTCTATGGCTACACCTTC.

As regards this clone: One end of the junction varies from germline; a read error may be responsible. The rearrangement links TRBV7-7 to TRBJ2-7, with D perhaps TRBD2 (5 bases). The CDR3 consists of 16 residues. Germline V gives CDR1 SSHAT, CDR2 FNYEAQ (reference sequence). The CDR3 reads CASSLGRTRSNYEQYF. In DNA form, the CDR3 reads TGTGCTAGCAGCTTAGGAAGGACTCGCTCTAATTACGAGCAGTACTTC.

The CDR3 region has the DNA TGTGCCAGCTCACCACAGACTAGCGGGGATGAGCAGTACTTC. It translates to CASSPQTSGDEQYF. V usage is TRBV18 and J usage is TRBJ2-7; TRBD2 aligns across 11 bases. The V segment lost 1 base and the J segment 7 bases; nucleotides outside the gene matches: 3. CDR3 size: 14 residues. CDR1 KGHSH and CDR2 LQKENI come from the germline V gene.

V gene TRBV19 combines with J gene TRBJ2-7, with 10 bases fitting TRBD2. The CDR3 is 14 amino acids. Germline values: CDR1 LNHDA, CDR2 SQIVND (reference sequence). With 7 bases clipped from V and 6 bases from J, the junction kept 9 bases outside the gene matches. CDR3 protein: CASKTSGATGEQYF. CDR3 nucleotides: TGTGCCAGTAAAACTAGCGGGGCGACGGGCGAGCAGTACTTC. Full variable domain (remainder filled in from reference TRBV19 and TRBJ2-7): DGGITQSPKYLFRKEGQNVTLSCEQNLNHDAMYWYRQDPGQGLRLIYYSQIVNDFQKGDIAEGYSVSREKKESFPLTVTSAQKNPTAFYLCASKTSGATGEQYFGPGTRLTVT.

The chain combines TRBV7-9 with TRBJ1-6; tentative D call: TRBD1 (5 bases). V lost 0 bases to trimming and J lost 1 base, with 13 bases between them. The length of the CDR3 is 18 residues. Germline loops: CDR1 SEHNR, CDR2 FQNEAQ (reference sequence). The CDR3: CASSLAGRGKSYNSPLHF. In DNA, the CDR3 is TGTGCCAGCAGCTTAGCTGGGCGGGGGAAGTCCTATAATTCACCCCTCCACTTT. The full variable domain, in which reference TRBV7-9 and TRBJ1-6 provide the parts outside the CDR3, is DTGVSQNPRHKITKRGQNVTFRCDPISEHNRLYWYRQTLGQGPEFLTYFQNEAQLEKSRLLSDRFSAERPKGSFSTLEIQRTEQGDSAMYLCASSLAGRGKSYNSPLHFGNGTRLTVT.

This sequence joins TRBV10-3 and TRBJ2-1; 7 positions match TRBD2. With 5 bases clipped from V and 6 bases from J, the junction kept 7 bases outside the gene matches. Germline V gene data show CDR1 as ENHRY and CDR2 as SYGVKD. The CDR3 has 14 residues. CDR3 nucleotide sequence: TGTGCCATCAGTTCAGCGGGAACGGGCAATGAGCAGTTCTTC. Translated, it gives CAISSAGTGNEQFF.

The V call is TRBV11-2, the J call TRBJ2-7; 15 bases are shared with TRBD2. Trimming cost V 5 bases and J 2 bases; bases outside gene matches: 4. CDR1 is SGHAT and CDR2 is FQNNGV in the germline V gene. The CDR3 is 16 amino acids. CDR3 amino acids: CASSPGLAGGPYEQYF. The CDR3 bases are TGTGCCAGCAGCCCGGGACTAGCGGGGGGACCCTACGAGCAGTACTTC.

The CDR3 nucleotides read TGTGCCAGCAGTTGGGAGGGAGCGCCCTACAATGAGCAGTTCTTC. As protein: CASSWEGAPYNEQFF. The chain links TRBV28 to TRBJ2-1, with 7 bases fitting TRBD2. Germline V gene lookup returns CDR1 MDHEN and CDR2 SYDVKM. The length of the CDR3 is 15 residues. V trimming: 4 bases; J trimming: 2 bases; junction bases outside the gene matches: 5.

The sample holds a few counts of this clone. The V gene is TRBV4-3, the J gene TRBJ2-6; no definite D call. Germline CDR1 LGHNA, CDR2 YSLEER. This CDR3 region has 16 residues. V was clipped by 0 bases and J by 2 bases, with 8 bases between them. As DNA, the CDR3 is TGCGCCAGCAGCCAAGACAGCCTAGCTGGGGCCAACGTCCTGACTTTC. It yields the protein CASSQDSLAGANVLTF.

The chain is built from TRBV5-1 and TRBJ2-1, with 9 bases lining up with TRBD2. The junction had 12 bases not matched to a gene; V was cut back by 5 bases and J by 3 bases. In germline, CDR1 is SGHRS, CDR2 YFSETQ. The CDR3 length is 17 residues. CDR3 loop: CASRVGAPAGGYNEQFF. The CDR3 coding sequence is TGCGCCAGCAGGGTAGGGGCCCCAGCGGGAGGCTACAATGAGCAGTTCTTC.

The gene calls are TRBV14 and TRBJ2-7; no firm D call. The CDR3 length is 14 residues. V dropped 0 bases and J dropped 2 bases, with 8 bases sitting between them. Germline V gene sequence: CDR1 SGHDN, CDR2 FVKESK. CDR3 sequence: CASSQDLKTYEQYF. The DNA for the CDR3 is TGTGCCAGCAGCCAAGATCTAAAGACCTACGAGCAGTACTTC.

This rearrangement joins TRBV2 to TRBJ2-1; D might be TRBD2 (6 bases). V was shortened by 4 bases and J by 4 bases, with 14 bases between the two germline ends. CDR3 length: 15 amino acids. Germline-derived CDR1 and CDR2 are SNHLY and FYNNEI. This chain's CDR3 is CASSARSSGYNEQFF. The CDR3 coding sequence is TGTGCCAGCAGTGCGAGGTCCAGCGGGTACAATGAGCAGTTCTTC. Complete variable domain (other parts from reference TRBV2 and TRBJ2-1): EPEVTQTPSHQVTQMGQEVILRCVPISNHLYFYWYRQILGQKVEFLVSFYNNEISEKSEIFDDQFSVERPDGSNFTLKIRSTKLEDSAMYFCASSARSSGYNEQFFGPGTRLTVL.

The chain combines TRBV4-2 with TRBJ2-7, with 14 bases aligning to TRBD2. The end of the DNA is better explained by TRBJ2-1, so the J call may be wrong. Germline V gene sequence: CDR1 LGHNA, CDR2 YNFKEQ. The CDR3 runs 15 residues. CDR3 nucleotide sequence: TGTGCCAGCAGCCAACGACTAGCGGGGGGGCATGAGCAGTTCTTC. Protein product: CASSQRLAGGHEQFF.

CDR3 DNA: TGTGCCAGCAGCTTAGCCCCGGACAGCCGTGGAAACACTGAAGCTTTCTTT. As protein: CASSLAPDSRGNTEAFF. The V and J genes are TRBV7-6 and TRBJ1-1; D may be TRBD1 (6 bases). Trimming removed 0 bases from V and 2 bases from J, with 16 bases in between. Germline CDR1 reads SGHVS; CDR2 reads FNYEAQ. CDR3 length: 17 amino acids.

The chain links TRBV5-4 to TRBJ1-6, with 9 positions matching TRBD1. The J segment lost 6 bases and the V segment lost 2 bases, leaving 3 bases of the junction unmatched. The CDR3 is 15 residues long. The germline CDR1 and CDR2 sequences are SGHNT and YYREEE (reference sequence). The CDR3 region is CASSFPDRGNSPLHF. The CDR3 DNA follows: TGTGCCAGCAGCTTCCCGGACAGGGGTAATTCACCCCTCCACTTT.

This sequence joins TRBV27 and TRBJ1-1, with 8 bases fitting TRBD1. Germline V gene sequence: CDR1 MNHEY, CDR2 SMNVEV (reference sequence). This CDR3 is built from 16 residues. After removal of 4 bases from V and 1 base from J, the junction contained 8 bases not matched to a gene. CDR3 DNA sequence: TGTGCCAGCAGTTCCCCCCCCACAGGGGGGAACACTGAAGCTTTCTTT. Protein product: CASSSPPTGGNTEAFF.

This sequence joins TRBV25-1 and TRBJ2-5; TRBD2 matches 7 bases. Germline V CDR1 and CDR2: MGHDK, SYGVNS. The CDR3 length is 13 residues. V gave up 4 bases and J gave up 3 bases; unmatched junction bases: 2. The CDR3 loop reads CASSVAGKETQYF. Written as DNA, the CDR3 is TGTGCCAGCAGTGTAGCGGGCAAAGAGACCCAGTACTTC.

The V call is TRBV19, the J call TRBJ2-3, with D possibly TRBD2 on 6 matching bases. CDR3 length equals 14 residues. Germline assignment: CDR1 LNHDA and CDR2 SQIVND (reference sequence). Between the trimmed V and J ends, which lost 5 bases and 1 base, there was a span of 10 bases. CDR3 DNA: TGTGCCAGTAGTTTTACGGGAGGCACAGATACGCAGTATTTT. This gives the protein CASSFTGGTDTQYF.